The 11 T cell receptor beta chains below come from one sample, sequenced in a study of T-cell reconstitution after alpha-beta-depleted transplantation in children. Unique molecular identifiers were incorporated during preparation of the TCRbeta library. TCRdb re-called the PCR reads with MiXCR, one entry per CDR3 protein. The sample has roughly 610,000 distinct CDR3 sequences; about 10% are singletons. The sequencing used PBMCs from the stem cell graft donor, collected from the stem cell graft. These receptor sequences come from a human donor who donated a stem cell graft to a child with acute myeloid leukemia.

This clonotype was picked up a small number of times. CDR3 in amino acids: CAWSVRAAYGYTF. Written as DNA, the CDR3 is TGTGCCTGGAGTGTACGAGCAGCCTATGGCTACACCTTC. This rearrangement joins TRBV30 to TRBJ1-2; D is unclear. Trimming left V 0 bases short and J 4 bases short, with 9 bases between. The CDR3 loop spans 13 amino acids. Germline V gene data show CDR1 as GTSNPN and CDR2 as SVGIG (reference sequence).

This clonotype was detected only a few times. The CDR3 loop reads CATSDPRENEQFF. The DNA of the CDR3 is TGTGCCACCAGTGACCCCAGAGAGAATGAGCAGTTCTTC. This sequence joins TRBV24-1 and TRBJ2-1; D call uncertain. V lost 4 bases and J lost 7, with 10 bases in between. From germline, CDR1 is KGHDR and CDR2 SFDVKD. The CDR3 is 13 amino acids.

This chain links TRBV7-9 with TRBJ2-5; 14 nucleotides line up with TRBD2. The germline V gene has CDR1 SEHNR and CDR2 FQNEAQ (reference sequence). The CDR3 has 16 amino acids. J was trimmed by 4 bases and V by 4 bases; bases with no gene match: 5. The CDR3 nucleotides are TGTGCCAGCAGCTCCCCGGGACTAGCGGGAGCAGAGACCCAGTACTTC. This codes for CASSSPGLAGAETQYF.

This clonotype was observed many times. The chain carries TRBV28 and TRBJ1-1; TRBD1 agrees at 8 bases. This CDR3 is built from 13 residues. Trimming cost V 5 bases and J 12 bases; bases outside gene matches: 11. Germline V gene data show CDR1 as MDHEN and CDR2 as SYDVKM. The CDR3 loop is CASSSGQGSVPFF. For the CDR3, the DNA is TGTGCCAGCAGTAGCGGACAGGGTTCCGTACCTTTCTTT.

This clonotype was observed a handful of times. J is TRBJ1-2 and V is TRBV7-2, with a tentative D call TRBD1 (5 bases). Germline-derived CDR1 and CDR2 are SGHTA and FQGNSA. Trimming cost V 0 bases and J 6 bases, with 14 bases left between them. This CDR3 region has 15 residues. This CDR3 reads CASSLAFDRRDGYTF. For the CDR3, the DNA is TGTGCCAGCAGCTTAGCCTTCGACAGACGAGATGGCTACACCTTC. Drawing the rest from reference TRBV7-2 and TRBJ1-2, the complete variable domain is GAGVSQSPSNKVTEKGKDVELRCDPISGHTALYWYRQSLGQGLEFLIYFQGNSAPDKSGLPSDRFSAERTGGSVSTLTIQRTQQEDSAVYLCASSLAFDRRDGYTFGSGTRLTVV.

This clonotype has more than one count but fewer than ten. The rearrangement uses TRBV10-3 and TRBJ2-5; the D is unclear. CDR1 and CDR2 from the germline V gene are ENHRY and SYGVKD. The CDR3 totals 13 residues. V shed 4 bases and J shed 5 bases, with 11 bases lying between them. This CDR3 reads CAISVAVGETQYF. The CDR3 coding sequence is TGTGCCATCAGTGTGGCGGTGGGGGAGACCCAGTACTTC.

This clonotype has a handful of counts. This chain uses TRBV21-1 with TRBJ2-7; the listed D gene, TRBD1, was not tested against the DNA. TRBV21-1 counts as a pseudogene. CDR3 length: 15 amino acids. The CDR3 DNA reads as TGTGCCAGCAGCAAAGCCTTGGCCAGGGTTTCCGAGCAGTACTTC. Translating gives CASSKALARVSEQYF.

This clonotype was observed many times. The chain combines TRBV2 with TRBJ2-1, with D perhaps TRBD1 or TRBD2 (5 bases each). Looked up from germline, CDR1 is SNHLY and CDR2 is FYNNEI. The CDR3 has 20 amino acids. V was clipped by 7 bases and J by 0 bases, with 28 bases between them. CDR3 in DNA: TGTGCCAGCAACGATGGGAAAGGGACCCTTGGATTCAGCTCCTACAATGAGCAGTTCTTC. Its translation is CASNDGKGTLGFSSYNEQFF.

The chain employs TRBV29-1 and TRBJ1-2; D possibly corresponds to TRBD1 (5 bases). Trimming removed 5 bases from V and 4 bases from J, with 20 bases in between. The germline V gene has CDR1 SQVTM and CDR2 ANQGSEA. CDR3 length equals 15 residues. The CDR3 coding sequence is TGCAGCGTTAATTTAGCCACCGGGACCGCCTATGGCTACACCTTC. As protein: CSVNLATGTAYGYTF.

This clonotype came up a few times. The rearrangement uses TRBV12-5 and TRBJ2-1; no firm D call. The V and J ends lost 2 bases and 7 bases respectively, with 6 bases between them. CDR3 length: 12 amino acids. Per the germline V gene, CDR1 is LGHNT and CDR2 is FRNRAP. For the CDR3, the DNA is TGTGCTAGTGGTTTGTACGAGAATGAGCAGTTCTTC. Residues: CASGLYENEQFF.

The V and J genes are TRBV28 and TRBJ2-7, with TRBD2 matching over 11 bases. V shed 6 bases, J shed 3 bases, and the junction held 7 bases outside the gene matches. This CDR3 is 15 amino acids long. Per the germline V gene, CDR1 is MDHEN and CDR2 is SYDVKM. The CDR3 region is CASSPGGLAVYEQYF. The CDR3 bases are TGTGCCAGCAGCCCTGGGGGACTAGCGGTCTACGAGCAGTACTTC.